The sequence of this T cell receptor (beta chain) was determined in a study of blood T cell repertoires in COVID-19. Study at large: The origin of the acute and convalescent COVID-19 samples was the United States, Italy and Spain. In each case, the material was cDNA or gDNA derived from T cells, B-cell-depleted T cells, or PBMCs.

The CDR3 is 16 residues long. Between the trimmed V and J ends, which lost 3 bases and 0 bases, there was a span of 11 bases. The germline CDR1 and CDR2 sequences are LNHDA and SQIVND (reference sequence). In the original analysis: Cell counts per sample came from amplifying reference gene primers. TCRdb's copy holds only in-frame clones and misses some; the assay was immunoSEQ multiplex PCR. Clone size and V and J calls were adopted from that table, with D and trimming inferred from the DNA. The table records approximately 350,000 clones, 90% to 95% of them present only once. The genes are TRBV19 and TRBJ2-2; the D is unclear. The sequence was obtained from a woman between 18 and 30 years old who had recovered from COVID-19. Material: peripheral blood. Here the CDR3 DNA reads TGTGCCAGTAGTATTCTAGAGACCGCGAACACCGGGGAGCTGTTTTTT. Protein: CASSILETANTGELFF.